The rows below give T cell receptor beta chains drawn from one sample of a study of cytomegalovirus exposure and HLA in healthy donors. Only in-frame clones appear in the TCRdb table, and some are missing; sequencing was by immunoSEQ multiplex PCR. Of 130,000 to 150,000 clones in the sample, 76% were seen once. Sequenced: PBMCs. Receptors were obtained from a young man in good health and CMV-seronegative. Both conserved end residues are part of each CDR3. The order of the fields is clone size, V gene, J gene, D gene, CDR3 protein, CDR3 DNA. The D gene is left open where the match is weak. Size values are once, few and many counts, or a class for expanded clones, and some rows have none.

clone size: NA
V gene: TRBV7-2
J gene: TRBJ2-7
D gene: NA
CDR3 protein: CASSPAVGGDEQYF
CDR3 DNA: TGTGCCAGCAGCCCTGCGGTAGGGGGGGACGAGCAGTACTTC

clone size: NA
V gene: TRBV19
J gene: TRBJ1-5
D gene: NA
CDR3 protein: CASSIGQFSNQPQHF
CDR3 DNA: TGTGCCAGTAGTATTGGACAGTTTAGCAATCAGCCCCAGCATTTT

clone size: NA
V gene: TRBV5-8
J gene: TRBJ1-1
D gene: NA
CDR3 protein: CASSLGGRQEAFF
CDR3 DNA: TGTGCCAGCAGCTTGGGAGGGCGGCAGGAAGCTTTCTTT

clone size: few
V gene: TRBV30
J gene: TRBJ2-7
D gene: NA
CDR3 protein: CAWNNPSYEQYF
CDR3 DNA: TGTGCCTGGAACAATCCGTCCTACGAGCAGTACTTC

clone size: NA
V gene: TRBV14
J gene: TRBJ2-1
D gene: TRBD1
CDR3 protein: CASSRNRGLHYNEQFF
CDR3 DNA: TGTGCCAGCAGCCGAAACAGGGGTCTACACTACAATGAGCAGTTCTTC

clone size: few
V gene: TRBV13
J gene: TRBJ1-4
D gene: TRBD1
CDR3 protein: CASSGSGTGATNEKLFF
CDR3 DNA: TGTGCCAGCAGCGGATCCGGGACAGGGGCGACTAATGAAAAACTGTTTTTT

clone size: NA
V gene: TRBV5-6
J gene: TRBJ1-1
D gene: NA
CDR3 protein: CASSRLLGAVEAFF
CDR3 DNA: TGTGCCAGCAGCCGGTTGCTGGGGGCCGTTGAAGCTTTCTTT

clone size: NA
V gene: TRBV29-1
J gene: TRBJ2-1
D gene: TRBD2
CDR3 protein: CSVLTPILAGGHNEQFF
CDR3 DNA: TGCAGCGTTTTAACACCGATACTAGCGGGAGGACACAATGAGCAGTTCTTC

clone size: NA
V gene: TRBV25-1
J gene: TRBJ2-7
D gene: NA
CDR3 protein: CATSGTLTYEQYF
CDR3 DNA: TGTGCCACCTCCGGGACACTAACTTACGAGCAGTACTTC

clone size: NA
V gene: TRBV19
J gene: TRBJ2-1
D gene: NA
CDR3 protein: CASTNLLGGRGQFF
CDR3 DNA: TGTGCCAGTACCAATCTTCTGGGTGGGAGAGGGCAGTTCTTC

clone size: NA
V gene: TRBV5-1
J gene: TRBJ2-1
D gene: TRBD2
CDR3 protein: CASSLAATSGRGDEQFF
CDR3 DNA: TGCGCCAGCAGCTTGGCCGCGACTAGCGGGAGGGGGGATGAGCAGTTCTTC

clone size: NA
V gene: TRBV19
J gene: TRBJ1-2
D gene: NA
CDR3 protein: CASSFDSRARGYTF
CDR3 DNA: TGTGCCAGTAGTTTCGACTCCCGAGCTCGGGGCTACACCTTC

clone size: few
V gene: TRBV6-4
J gene: TRBJ2-2
D gene: TRBD2
CDR3 protein: CASSDEVAGVSGELFF
CDR3 DNA: TGTGCCAGCAGCGACGAGGTAGCGGGAGTCAGCGGGGAGCTGTTTTTT

clone size: once
V gene: TRBV6-1
J gene: TRBJ1-5
D gene: NA
CDR3 protein: CASSGRASNQPQHF
CDR3 DNA: TGTGCCAGCAGTGGCAGGGCTAGCAATCAGCCCCAGCATTTT

clone size: NA
V gene: TRBV7-8
J gene: TRBJ1-4
D gene: TRBD1
CDR3 protein: CASSLQGAFNEKLFF
CDR3 DNA: TGTGCCAGCAGCTTACAGGGGGCGTTTAATGAAAAACTGTTTTTT

clone size: NA
V gene: TRBV5-4
J gene: TRBJ2-7
D gene: TRBD2
CDR3 protein: CASSVGGLAGVQQYF
CDR3 DNA: TGTGCCAGCAGCGTGGGGGGACTAGCGGGAGTCCAGCAGTACTTC

clone size: NA
V gene: TRBV15
J gene: TRBJ1-6
D gene: NA
CDR3 protein: CATSRDLMADSPLHF
CDR3 DNA: TGTGCCACCAGCAGAGATTTGATGGCAGATTCACCCCTCCACTTT

clone size: NA
V gene: TRBV27
J gene: TRBJ2-7
D gene: NA
CDR3 protein: CASSGSPLSYEQYF
CDR3 DNA: TGTGCCAGCAGTGGGAGCCCCCTCTCCTACGAGCAGTACTTC

clone size: NA
V gene: TRBV5-1
J gene: TRBJ2-7
D gene: NA
CDR3 protein: CASSYDSESYEQYF
CDR3 DNA: TGCGCCAGCAGCTACGACAGCGAGAGCTACGAGCAGTACTTC

clone size: NA
V gene: TRBV10-3
J gene: TRBJ1-3
D gene: NA
CDR3 protein: CASTPGNTIYF
CDR3 DNA: TGTGCTAGCACACCTGGAAACACCATATATTTT

clone size: NA
V gene: TRBV5-1
J gene: TRBJ2-1
D gene: NA
CDR3 protein: CASSPRARGNNEQFF
CDR3 DNA: TGCGCCAGCAGCCCCCGGGCAAGGGGGAACAATGAGCAGTTCTTC